The 29 T cell receptor beta chains below were found in one sample sequenced in a study of OX40 agonist ivuxolimab in advanced cancers. Some clones are missing from TCRdb's copy, which holds only in-frame ones; the method was immunoSEQ multiplex PCR. Of about 94,000 clones in the sample, 87% were seen once. Material: CD4+ or CD8+ T cells sorted from blood, obtained in a trial of the OX40 agonist ivuxolimab. Receptor source: an adult with an advanced solid tumor such as melanoma, head and neck, liver or kidney cancer.

V is TRBV9 and J is TRBJ1-2; D might be TRBD1 (5 bases). Germline CDR1 SGDLS, CDR2 YYNGEE. The CDR3 contains 12 residues. Trimming took off 4 bases at V and 7 bases at J, with 11 bases between the two ends. CDR3 sequence: CASSPYGGGYTF. The CDR3 coding sequence is TGTGCCAGCAGCCCCTACGGGGGTGGCTACACCTTC.

The chain links TRBV19 to TRBJ1-6, with D perhaps TRBD1 (5 bases). The germline CDR1 and CDR2 sequences are LNHDA and SQIVND (reference sequence). Trimming stripped 3 bases from V and 14 bases from J, with 23 bases between. The CDR3 has 16 residues. CDR3 in amino acids: CASSISAFGTQGALHF. In DNA form, the CDR3 reads TGTGCCAGTAGTATCTCTGCGTTCGGGACCCAGGGAGCCCTCCACTTT.

The rearrangement joins TRBV6-1 to TRBJ2-2; D not certain. Germline V lookup: CDR1 MNHNS, CDR2 SASEGT. The CDR3 has 14 residues. Trimming cost V 8 bases and J 6 bases, with 16 bases left between them. CDR3 nucleotide sequence: TGTGCCAGCCATTTCGGGCCCTACCCCGGGGAGCTGTTTTTT. Translation: CASHFGPYPGELFF.

The V call is TRBV7-2, the J call TRBJ1-3, with D hard to call. Germline loops: CDR1 SGHTA, CDR2 FQGNSA. The CDR3 sequence is 14 residues long. V was trimmed by 3 bases and J by 0 bases, leaving 6 bases between them. This chain's CDR3 is CASSLGDSGNTIYF. The CDR3 coding sequence is TGTGCCAGCAGCTTGGGAGACTCTGGAAACACCATATATTTT.

This clone was observed a single time. V gene TRBV10-3 combines with J gene TRBJ1-3; TRBD1 matches at 10 bases. With 7 bases clipped from V and 2 bases from J, the junction kept 2 bases outside the gene matches. The germline gives CDR1 ENHRY, CDR2 SYGVKD. The length of the CDR3 is 14 residues. CDR3 bases: TGTGCCATCATCGGGACAGGGGCTGGAAACACCATATATTTT. Protein product: CAIIGTGAGNTIYF.

CDR3 in amino acids: CASSLTMGYPNYGYTF. CDR3 DNA sequence: TGTGCCAGCAGCTTGACGATGGGCTATCCGAACTATGGCTACACCTTC. This chain connects TRBV5-5 to TRBJ1-2; no clear D gene. V lost 1 base and J 2 bases, leaving 15 bases between the germline ends. The CDR3 totals 16 residues. Germline CDR1 reads SGHKS; CDR2 reads YYEKEE (reference sequence).

This clone showed up just once. The chain combines TRBV27 with TRBJ2-4; tentative D call: TRBD2 (6 bases). Germline V gene data show CDR1 as MNHEY and CDR2 as SMNVEV (reference sequence). V dropped 5 bases and J dropped 7 bases, with 18 bases sitting between them. There are 15 residues in the CDR3. This chain's CDR3 is CASSPGEAGRNIQYF. The CDR3 DNA is TGTGCCAGCAGTCCCGGGGAGGCGGGTAGGAACATTCAGTACTTC.

This rearrangement joins TRBV5-8 to TRBJ2-7; a possible D gene is TRBD1 (6 bases). The CDR3 is 15 residues long. Germline CDR1 and CDR2: SGHTS and YDEGEE. V lost 4 bases and J 3 bases, leaving 17 bases between the germline ends. CDR3 nucleotide sequence: TGTGCCAGCAGCCTCGTCGGGCAGGGGATCTACGAGCAGTACTTC. It translates to CASSLVGQGIYEQYF.

The J gene is TRBJ2-3, the V gene TRBV7-6, with D uncertain. Germline values: CDR1 SGHVS, CDR2 FNYEAQ. V was trimmed by 1 base and J by 0 bases, leaving 5 bases between them. This CDR3 contains 14 residues. In nucleotides, the CDR3 is TGTGCCAGCAGCTTAGGGCAGAGCACAGATACGCAGTATTTT. It specifies CASSLGQSTDTQYF.

This clone showed up just once. The chain couples TRBV9 to TRBJ1-3, with D uncertain. CDR3 length: 14 residues. With 0 bases removed from V and 4 bases from J, the gap between germline ends came to 8 bases. CDR1 is SGDLS and CDR2 is YYNGEE in the germline V gene. The CDR3 nucleotides are TGTGCCAGCAGCGTAGATAGTACCGGAAACACCATATATTTT. This translates into CASSVDSTGNTIYF.

This clone came up once. This chain connects TRBV5-8 to TRBJ2-1; D is undetermined. Germline loops: CDR1 SGHTS, CDR2 YDEGEE. Trimming pared 7 bases from V and 0 bases from J, leaving 8 bases between. This CDR3 comprises 13 residues. CDR3 region: CASESSSYNEQFF. CDR3 bases: TGTGCCAGCGAAAGTAGCTCCTACAATGAGCAGTTCTTC.

A few counts support this clone. The chain recombines TRBV5-4 with TRBJ1-1, with a possible D match to TRBD1 (6 bases). Trimming left V 0 bases short and J 1 base short, with 10 bases between. Looked up from germline, CDR1 is SGHNT and CDR2 is YYREEE (reference sequence). The CDR3 is 15 residues long. The CDR3 loop reads CASSLGGQRNTEAFF. CDR3 DNA sequence: TGTGCCAGCAGCTTGGGGGGGCAGAGGAACACTGAAGCTTTCTTT.

This rearrangement joins TRBV6-6 to TRBJ1-1; D ambiguous. This CDR3 is 13 amino acids long. The germline V gene encodes CDR1 MNHNY and CDR2 SVGAGI (reference sequence). Trimming shortened V by 0 bases and J by 3 bases, and 5 bases separated the two germline ends. Here the CDR3 DNA reads TGTGCCAGCAGTTACTCGAAGGACACTGAAGCTTTCTTT. It yields the protein CASSYSKDTEAFF.

This clone showed up just once. The chain uses TRBV5-8 and TRBJ2-3; 7 bases line up with TRBD1. J was trimmed by 3 bases and V by 1 base; bases with no gene match: 8. The length of the CDR3 is 16 residues. Germline CDR1 and CDR2: SGHTS and YDEGEE. CDR3 protein: CASSLRGQKLTDTQYF. In nucleotides, the CDR3 is TGTGCCAGCAGCTTGAGGGGACAGAAGCTTACAGATACGCAGTATTTT.

The genes are TRBV5-1 and TRBJ2-5; either TRBD1 or TRBD2 may supply D (6 bases each). The CDR3 extends over 15 amino acids. The germline V gene has CDR1 SGHRS and CDR2 YFSETQ. Trimming pared 2 bases from V and 5 bases from J, leaving 16 bases between. This CDR3 is CASSLGGQKVETQYF. CDR3 nucleotide sequence: TGCGCCAGCAGCTTAGGGGGGCAGAAGGTGGAGACCCAGTACTTC.

The rearrangement uses TRBV11-2 and TRBJ1-1, with D unclear. V was clipped by 3 bases and J by 1 base, with 12 bases between them. The CDR3 contains 15 residues. CDR1 and CDR2 from the germline V gene are SGHAT and FQNNGV. For the CDR3, the DNA is TGTGCCAGCAGCTTGCGGTGGACGGGGAACACTGAAGCTTTCTTT. Translated, it gives CASSLRWTGNTEAFF.

V and J are TRBV29-1 and TRBJ1-4; D remains ambiguous. With 3 bases removed from V and 2 bases from J, the gap between germline ends came to 16 bases. CDR3 length: 16 residues. The germline CDR1 and CDR2 sequences are SQVTM and ANQGSEA. As DNA, the CDR3 is TGCAGCGTTGATTTCTTAACAGACCTTACTAATGAAAAACTGTTTTTT. Its translation is CSVDFLTDLTNEKLFF.

The V call is TRBV19, the J call TRBJ1-2, with TRBD1 matching over 8 bases. V was clipped by 5 bases and J by 8 bases; unmatched bases: 10. Germline CDR1 LNHDA, CDR2 SQIVND (reference sequence). The CDR3 has 14 amino acids. The CDR3 region has the DNA TGTGCCAGTAGTGCAAACTCAGGGGGCTGGGGCTACACCTTC. This gives the protein CASSANSGGWGYTF. The full variable domain, completed using reference TRBV19 and TRBJ1-2, is DGGITQSPKYLFRKEGQNVTLSCEQNLNHDAMYWYRQDPGQGLRLIYYSQIVNDFQKGDIAEGYSVSREKKESFPLTVTSAQKNPTAFYLCASSANSGGWGYTFGSGTRLTVV.

Only a few counts were recorded for this clone. The rearrangement uses TRBV6-6 and TRBJ1-2, with D possibly matching TRBD1 (6 bases). Germline V lookup: CDR1 MNHNY, CDR2 SVGAGI (reference sequence). V dropped 7 bases and J dropped 2 bases, with 11 bases sitting between them. This CDR3 contains 13 residues. The CDR3 sequence: CASTPTGNYGYTF. The CDR3 DNA follows: TGTGCCAGCACCCCAACAGGGAACTATGGCTACACCTTC.

The gene calls are TRBV19 and TRBJ1-5; 8 positions agree with TRBD1. CDR1 LNHDA and CDR2 SQIVND come from the germline V gene (reference sequence). V dropped 7 bases and J dropped 6; count of bases not matched to a gene: 11. The CDR3 contains 15 residues. CDR3 coding DNA: TGTGCCAGTAACCCCGGGACAGGTTTAAGTCAGCCCCAGCATTTT. This sequence encodes CASNPGTGLSQPQHF.

This rearrangement joins TRBV2 to TRBJ1-1; no reliable D call. V was shortened by 6 bases and J by 6 bases, with 14 bases between the two germline ends. This CDR3 contains 13 residues. Germline CDR1 reads SNHLY; CDR2 reads FYNNEI. This chain's CDR3 is CASSAAGGAEAFF. The CDR3 nucleotides are TGTGCCAGCAGCGCTGCAGGCGGGGCTGAAGCTTTCTTT.

The V and J genes are TRBV12-1 and TRBJ2-7; the D call of TRBD2 is as the table states it, not checked on the DNA. TRBV12-1 is tagged as a pseudogene. The CDR3 is 16 residues long. The CDR3: CASRPPLAGASYEQYF. The DNA of the CDR3 is TGTGCCAGCAGGCCTCCCTTAGCGGGGGCTTCCTACGAGCAGTACTTC.

The rearrangement links TRBV7-9 to TRBJ1-2; 7 bases match TRBD1. The trim removed 5 bases at V and 1 base at J, leaving 10 bases unmatched. Germline loops: CDR1 SEHNR, CDR2 FQNEAQ (reference sequence). The CDR3 has 16 amino acids. CDR3 sequence reads: CASSPAGGQSNYGYTF. The CDR3, as DNA: TGTGCCAGCAGCCCCGCAGGGGGACAGAGTAACTATGGCTACACCTTC.

The chain is built from TRBV18 and TRBJ2-3; D is possibly TRBD1 or TRBD2 (5 bases each). The V end was cut by 1 base, the J end by 5 bases, with 22 bases between. The CDR3 extends over 18 amino acids. The germline gives CDR1 KGHSH, CDR2 LQKENI. The CDR3 nucleotides are TGTGCCAGCTCACCACAGTTACCGGGACCCCCAGGAGTAGATACGCAGTATTTT. Translated, it gives CASSPQLPGPPGVDTQYF.

The genes are TRBV29-1 and TRBJ1-5, with 7 bases that match TRBD1. Germline CDR1 and CDR2: SQVTM and ANQGSEA. Trimming took 5 bases from V and 6 from J; bases not matched to a gene: 10. The length of the CDR3 is 14 residues. This CDR3 reads CSVRHKGAGQPQHF. The CDR3 DNA follows: TGCAGCGTTCGTCATAAGGGGGCAGGTCAGCCCCAGCATTTT.

The chain employs TRBV11-2 and TRBJ2-7; 7 bases are a match to TRBD2. V lost 1 base and J lost 7; bases outside the gene matches: 4. Per germline, CDR1 SGHAT and CDR2 FQNNGV. CDR3 length: 13 amino acids. As DNA, the CDR3 is TGTGCCAGCAGCTTAGGGGGAGGGGAGGAGCAGTACTTC. Translating it yields CASSLGGGEEQYF.

The chain has TRBV11-2 and TRBJ2-1, with TRBD1 as a possible D gene (6 bases). Trimming removed 5 bases at V and 5 bases at J, with 13 bases between. Looked up from germline, CDR1 is SGHAT and CDR2 is FQNNGV. The CDR3 extends over 14 amino acids. CDR3 in DNA: TGTGCCAGCAGCCCAGACAGGTTGAACAATGAGCAGTTCTTC. This encodes CASSPDRLNNEQFF.

Only a few counts were recorded for this clone. This rearrangement joins TRBV7-3 to TRBJ2-3; TRBD2 matches at 8 bases. This CDR3 contains 16 residues. Germline values: CDR1 SGHTA, CDR2 FQGTGA. With V trimmed by 3 bases and J by 5 bases, 10 bases remained unmatched. The CDR3 nucleotides are TGTGCCAGCAGCTTGGTGATCGGGGGGGCGGTAGATACGCAGTATTTT. As protein: CASSLVIGGAVDTQYF.

This chain joins TRBV5-6 and TRBJ2-7; perhaps TRBD2 as D (6 bases). CDR3 length equals 15 residues. CDR1 is SGHDT, CDR2 YYEEEE, per germline. The germline V and J ends were trimmed by 4 bases and 2 bases, with 16 bases remaining between them. CDR3 amino acids: CASSRLEGTPYEQYF. The CDR3 DNA follows: TGTGCCAGCAGCCGGTTGGAGGGGACGCCCTACGAGCAGTACTTC.